This record covers a single T cell receptor beta chain. Its cognate antigen is unknown. This sample is part of a study of T cell repertoires in cytomegalovirus infection. Overall study: Newly reported HLA-C-restricted and thoroughly characterized HLA-B-restricted CMV epitopes were employed. It was the public TCR beta signatures that indicated both CMV infection and matching HLA type. Overall study results and limits: Pooled public TCR beta family frequency picked out CMV carriers with the relevant HLA. HLA-C-restricted, CMV-specific TCR beta clonotypes were dominant ex vivo.

J lost 7 bases, V lost 4 bases, and 9 bases had no gene match. This CDR3 spans 15 amino acids. In germline, CDR1 is SEHNR, CDR2 FQNEAQ (reference sequence). Via MiXCR, TCRdb re-called the reads, giving one row per CDR3 protein. The profile shows about 900,000 distinct CDR3 sequences, 30% to 40% of them singletons. The origin of this receptor is a human donor in good health (CMV status not recorded). Some clones in this sample may be carry-over from other donors' samples. The sequences come from cultured CD8+ T cells from PBMCs, collected from culture after CMV antigen stimulation. The rearrangement uses TRBV7-9 and TRBJ2-1; the match to TRBD1 covers 8 bases. CDR3 amino acids: CASSSRTGTGNEQFF. For the CDR3, the DNA is TGTGCCAGCAGCTCACGGACAGGGACGGGGAATGAGCAGTTCTTC.